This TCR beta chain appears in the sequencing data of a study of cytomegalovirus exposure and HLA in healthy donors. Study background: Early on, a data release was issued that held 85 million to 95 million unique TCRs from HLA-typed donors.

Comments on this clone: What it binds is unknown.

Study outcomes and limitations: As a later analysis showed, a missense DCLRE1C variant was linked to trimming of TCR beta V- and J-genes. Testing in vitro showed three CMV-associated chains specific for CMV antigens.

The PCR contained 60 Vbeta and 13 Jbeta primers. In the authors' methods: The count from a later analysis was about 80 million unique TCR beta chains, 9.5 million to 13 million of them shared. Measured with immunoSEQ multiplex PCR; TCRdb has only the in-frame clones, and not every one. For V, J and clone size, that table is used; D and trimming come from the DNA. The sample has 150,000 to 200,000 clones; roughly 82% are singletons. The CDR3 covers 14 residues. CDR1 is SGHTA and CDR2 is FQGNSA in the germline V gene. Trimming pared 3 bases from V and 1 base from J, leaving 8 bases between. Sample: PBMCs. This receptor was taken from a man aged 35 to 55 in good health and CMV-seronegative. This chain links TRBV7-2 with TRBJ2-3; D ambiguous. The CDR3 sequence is CASSFQQGTDTQYF. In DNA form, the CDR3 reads TGTGCCAGCAGCTTCCAGCAGGGCACAGATACGCAGTATTTT.